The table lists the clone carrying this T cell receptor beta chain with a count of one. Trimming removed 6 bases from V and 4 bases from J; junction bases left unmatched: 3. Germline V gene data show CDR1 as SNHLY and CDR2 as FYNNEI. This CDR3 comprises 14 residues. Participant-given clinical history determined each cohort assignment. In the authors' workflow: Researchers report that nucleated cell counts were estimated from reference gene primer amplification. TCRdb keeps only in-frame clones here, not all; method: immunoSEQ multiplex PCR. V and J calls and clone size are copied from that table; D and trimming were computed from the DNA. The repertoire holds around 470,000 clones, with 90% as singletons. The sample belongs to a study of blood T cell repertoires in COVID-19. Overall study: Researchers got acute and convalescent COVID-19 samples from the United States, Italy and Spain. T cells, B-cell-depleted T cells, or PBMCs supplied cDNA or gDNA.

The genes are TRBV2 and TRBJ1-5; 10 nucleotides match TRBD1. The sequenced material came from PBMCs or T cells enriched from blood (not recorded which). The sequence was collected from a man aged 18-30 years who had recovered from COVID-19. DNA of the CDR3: TGTGCCAGCAGGGCGGACAGGGGGAATCAGCCCCAGCATTTT. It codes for CASRADRGNQPQHF.